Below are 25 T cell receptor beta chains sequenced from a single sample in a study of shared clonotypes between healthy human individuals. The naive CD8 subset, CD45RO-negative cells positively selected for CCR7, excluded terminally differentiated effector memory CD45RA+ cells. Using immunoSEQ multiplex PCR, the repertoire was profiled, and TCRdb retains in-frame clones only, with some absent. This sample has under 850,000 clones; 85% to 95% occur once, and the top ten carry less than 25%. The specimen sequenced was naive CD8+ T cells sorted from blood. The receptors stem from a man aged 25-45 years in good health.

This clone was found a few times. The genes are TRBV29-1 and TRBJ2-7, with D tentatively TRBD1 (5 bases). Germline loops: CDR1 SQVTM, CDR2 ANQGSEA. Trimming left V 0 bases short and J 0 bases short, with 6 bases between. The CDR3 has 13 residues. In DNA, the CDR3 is TGCAGCGTTGAAGAGGACAACTCCTACGAGCAGTACTTC. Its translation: CSVEEDNSYEQYF.

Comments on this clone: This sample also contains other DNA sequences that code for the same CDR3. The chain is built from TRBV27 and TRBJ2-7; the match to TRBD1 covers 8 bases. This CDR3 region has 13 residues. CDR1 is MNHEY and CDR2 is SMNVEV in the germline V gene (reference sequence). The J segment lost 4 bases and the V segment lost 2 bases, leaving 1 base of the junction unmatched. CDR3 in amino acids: CASSLTGGYEQYF. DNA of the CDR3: TGTGCCAGCAGTTTAACAGGGGGGTACGAGCAGTACTTC.

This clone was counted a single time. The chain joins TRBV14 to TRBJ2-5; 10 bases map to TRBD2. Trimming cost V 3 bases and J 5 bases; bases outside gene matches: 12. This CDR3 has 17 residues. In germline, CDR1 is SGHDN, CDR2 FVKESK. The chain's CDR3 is CASSHAPLAGVEETQYF. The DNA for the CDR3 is TGTGCCAGCAGCCATGCTCCGCTAGCGGGAGTAGAGGAGACCCAGTACTTC.

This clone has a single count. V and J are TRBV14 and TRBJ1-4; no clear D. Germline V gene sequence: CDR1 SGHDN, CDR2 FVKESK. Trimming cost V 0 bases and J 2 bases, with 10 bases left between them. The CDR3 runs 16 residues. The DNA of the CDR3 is TGTGCCAGCAGCCAAGAAGTGTATCCCACTAATGAAAAACTGTTTTTT. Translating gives CASSQEVYPTNEKLFF.

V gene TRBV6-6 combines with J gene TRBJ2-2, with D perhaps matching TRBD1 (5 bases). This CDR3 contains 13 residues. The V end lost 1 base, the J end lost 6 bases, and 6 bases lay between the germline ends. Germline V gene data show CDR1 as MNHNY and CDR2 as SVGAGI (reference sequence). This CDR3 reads CASSYFRAGELFF. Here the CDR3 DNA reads TGTGCCAGCAGTTACTTCAGGGCCGGGGAGCTGTTTTTT.

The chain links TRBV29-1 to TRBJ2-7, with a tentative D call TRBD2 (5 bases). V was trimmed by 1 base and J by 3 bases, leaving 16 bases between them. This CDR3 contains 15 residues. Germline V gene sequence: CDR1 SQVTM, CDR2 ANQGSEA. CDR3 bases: TGCAGCGTTGAAGGTGGGCCGTCCGGGGACTACGAGCAGTACTTC. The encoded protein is CSVEGGPSGDYEQYF.

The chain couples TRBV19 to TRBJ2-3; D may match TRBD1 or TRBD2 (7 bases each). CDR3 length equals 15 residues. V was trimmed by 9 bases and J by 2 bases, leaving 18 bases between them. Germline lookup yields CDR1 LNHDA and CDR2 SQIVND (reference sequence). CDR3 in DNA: TGTGCCAGCCTCCCCGGGGGGACAGACACAGATACGCAGTATTTT. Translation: CASLPGGTDTDTQYF. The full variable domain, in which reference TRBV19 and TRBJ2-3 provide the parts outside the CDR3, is DGGITQSPKYLFRKEGQNVTLSCEQNLNHDAMYWYRQDPGQGLRLIYYSQIVNDFQKGDIAEGYSVSREKKESFPLTVTSAQKNPTAFYLCASLPGGTDTDTQYFGPGTRLTVL.

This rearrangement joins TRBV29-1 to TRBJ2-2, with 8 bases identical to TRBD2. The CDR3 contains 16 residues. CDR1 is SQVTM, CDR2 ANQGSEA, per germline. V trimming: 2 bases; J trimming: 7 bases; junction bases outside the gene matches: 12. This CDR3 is CSVEFAGGDFHGELFF. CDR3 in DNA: TGCAGCGTTGAATTCGCGGGGGGAGACTTCCACGGGGAGCTGTTTTTT.

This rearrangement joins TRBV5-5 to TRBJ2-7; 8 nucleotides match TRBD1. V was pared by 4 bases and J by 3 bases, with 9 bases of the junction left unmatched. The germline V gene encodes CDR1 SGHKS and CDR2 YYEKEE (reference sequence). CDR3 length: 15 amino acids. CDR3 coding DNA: TGTGCCAGCAGCCTCGACAGGGGAACCGGCTACGAGCAGTACTTC. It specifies CASSLDRGTGYEQYF.

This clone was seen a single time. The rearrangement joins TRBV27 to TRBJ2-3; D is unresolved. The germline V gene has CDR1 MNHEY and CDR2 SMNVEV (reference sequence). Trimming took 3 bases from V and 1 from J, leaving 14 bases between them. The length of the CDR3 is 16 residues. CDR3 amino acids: CASSFWFPDRTDTQYF. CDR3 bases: TGTGCCAGCAGTTTTTGGTTCCCTGACCGCACAGATACGCAGTATTTT.

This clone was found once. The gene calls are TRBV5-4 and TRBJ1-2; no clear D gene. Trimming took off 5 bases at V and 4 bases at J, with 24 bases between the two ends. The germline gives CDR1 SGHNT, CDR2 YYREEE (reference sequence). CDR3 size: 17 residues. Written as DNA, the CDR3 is TGTGCCAGCAGTTGGGCCCCCCCTGGATACGCCTTCTATGGCTACACCTTC. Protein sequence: CASSWAPPGYAFYGYTF.

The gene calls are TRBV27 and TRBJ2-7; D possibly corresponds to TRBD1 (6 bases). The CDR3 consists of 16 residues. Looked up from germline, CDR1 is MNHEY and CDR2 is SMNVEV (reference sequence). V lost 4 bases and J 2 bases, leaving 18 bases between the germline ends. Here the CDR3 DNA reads TGTGCCAGCAGTTGGTCAATCGGGACATCAACCTACGAGCAGTACTTC. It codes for CASSWSIGTSTYEQYF.

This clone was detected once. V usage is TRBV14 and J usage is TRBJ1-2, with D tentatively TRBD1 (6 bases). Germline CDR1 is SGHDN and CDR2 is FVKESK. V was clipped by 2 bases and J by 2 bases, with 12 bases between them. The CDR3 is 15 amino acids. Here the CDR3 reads CASSQLQTGNYGYTF. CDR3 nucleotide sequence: TGTGCCAGCAGCCAACTGCAGACAGGAAACTATGGCTACACCTTC.

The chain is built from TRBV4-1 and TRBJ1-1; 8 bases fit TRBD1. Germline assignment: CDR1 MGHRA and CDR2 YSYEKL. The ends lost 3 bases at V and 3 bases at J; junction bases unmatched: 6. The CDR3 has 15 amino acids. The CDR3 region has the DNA TGCGCCAGCAGCCAGGGGGACAGGTCGGACACTGAAGCTTTCTTT. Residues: CASSQGDRSDTEAFF.

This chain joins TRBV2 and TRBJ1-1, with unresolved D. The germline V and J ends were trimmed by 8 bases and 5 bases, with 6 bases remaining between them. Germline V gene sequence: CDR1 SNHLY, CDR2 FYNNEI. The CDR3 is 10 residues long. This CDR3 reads CASVGTEAFF. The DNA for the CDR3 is TGTGCCAGCGTGGGGACTGAAGCTTTCTTT.

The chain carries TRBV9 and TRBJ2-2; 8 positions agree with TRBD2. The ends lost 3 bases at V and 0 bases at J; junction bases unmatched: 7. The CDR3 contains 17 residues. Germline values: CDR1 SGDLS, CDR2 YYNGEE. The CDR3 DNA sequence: TGTGCCAGCAGCGGGAGCCGGGGGGGACCGAACACCGGGGAGCTGTTTTTT. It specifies CASSGSRGGPNTGELFF.

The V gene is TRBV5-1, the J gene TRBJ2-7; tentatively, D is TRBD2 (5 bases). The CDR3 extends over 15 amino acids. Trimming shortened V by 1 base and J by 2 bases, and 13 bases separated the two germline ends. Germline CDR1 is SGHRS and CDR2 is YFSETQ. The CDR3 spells CASSLLDTGTYEQYF. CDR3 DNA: TGCGCCAGCAGCTTGCTTGACACCGGGACCTACGAGCAGTACTTC.

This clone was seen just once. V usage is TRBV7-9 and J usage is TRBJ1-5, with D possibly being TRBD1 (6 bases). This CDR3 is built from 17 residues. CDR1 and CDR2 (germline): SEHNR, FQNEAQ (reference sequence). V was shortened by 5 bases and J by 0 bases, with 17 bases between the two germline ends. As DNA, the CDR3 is TGTGCCAGCAGCACTGGGGAGGGGGGCCCTAGCAATCAGCCCCAGCATTTT. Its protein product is CASSTGEGGPSNQPQHF. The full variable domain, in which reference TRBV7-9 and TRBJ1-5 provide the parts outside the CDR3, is DTGVSQNPRHKITKRGQNVTFRCDPISEHNRLYWYRQTLGQGPEFLTYFQNEAQLEKSRLLSDRFSAERPKGSFSTLEIQRTEQGDSAMYLCASSTGEGGPSNQPQHFGDGTRLSIL.

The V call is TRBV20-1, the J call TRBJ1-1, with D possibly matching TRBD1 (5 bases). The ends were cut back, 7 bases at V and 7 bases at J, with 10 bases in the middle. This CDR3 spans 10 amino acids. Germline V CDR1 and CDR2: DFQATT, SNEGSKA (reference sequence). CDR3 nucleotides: TGCAGTGGCGGCGACAGTGAAGCTTTCTTT. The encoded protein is CSGGDSEAFF.

CDR3 protein: CASYRGKGSDTQYF. The CDR3 nucleotides are TGTGCCTCTTATAGGGGCAAGGGTTCCGATACGCAGTATTTT. The chain recombines TRBV28 with TRBJ2-3; tentative D call: TRBD1 (5 bases). V gave up 11 bases and J gave up 6 bases, with 21 bases separating them. Germline CDR1 and CDR2: MDHEN and SYDVKM. The CDR3 has 14 residues.

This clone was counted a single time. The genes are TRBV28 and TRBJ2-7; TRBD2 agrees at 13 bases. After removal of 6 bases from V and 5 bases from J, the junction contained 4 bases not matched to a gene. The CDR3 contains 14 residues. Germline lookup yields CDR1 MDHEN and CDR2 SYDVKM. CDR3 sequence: CASSGTSGKDEQYF. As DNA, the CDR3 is TGTGCCAGCAGCGGGACTAGCGGGAAGGACGAGCAGTACTTC.

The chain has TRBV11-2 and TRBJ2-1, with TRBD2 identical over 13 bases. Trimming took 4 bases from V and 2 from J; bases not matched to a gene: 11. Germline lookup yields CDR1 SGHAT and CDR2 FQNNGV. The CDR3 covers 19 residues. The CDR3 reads CASSYAGLAGSRPYNEQFF. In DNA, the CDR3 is TGTGCCAGCAGCTATGCGGGACTAGCGGGATCCCGTCCCTACAATGAGCAGTTCTTC.

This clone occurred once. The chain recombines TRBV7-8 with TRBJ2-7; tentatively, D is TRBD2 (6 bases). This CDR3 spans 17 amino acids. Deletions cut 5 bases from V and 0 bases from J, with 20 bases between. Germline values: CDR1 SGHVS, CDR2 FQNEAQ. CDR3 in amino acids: CASSLGGESIVSYEQYF. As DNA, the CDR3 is TGTGCCAGCAGCCTAGGAGGGGAGAGCATCGTCTCCTACGAGCAGTACTTC. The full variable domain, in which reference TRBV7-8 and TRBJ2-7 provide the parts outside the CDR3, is GAGVSQSPRYKVAKRGQDVALRCDPISGHVSLFWYQQALGQGPEFLTYFQNEAQLDKSGLPSDRFFAERPEGSVSTLKIQRTQQEDSAVYLCASSLGGESIVSYEQYFGPGTRLTVT.

CDR3 bases: TGCGCCAGCAGCCCTGAACCGGGACTAGGTCTTGGCGAGCAGTACTTC. Encoded protein: CASSPEPGLGLGEQYF. V gene TRBV4-3 combines with J gene TRBJ2-7; 8 bases align to TRBD2. The junction had 14 bases not matched to a gene; V was cut back by 4 bases and J by 6 bases. CDR3 length: 16 amino acids. CDR1 and CDR2 from the germline V gene are LGHNA and YSLEER.

CDR3 DNA: TGTGCCAGCAGCGCGGGGACGGGACTTCGCGAGCAGTACTTC. Its protein is CASSAGTGLREQYF. This chain uses TRBV9 with TRBJ2-7; maybe TRBD2 (6 bases). This CDR3 spans 14 amino acids. Germline CDR1 SGDLS, CDR2 YYNGEE. The germline V and J ends were trimmed by 3 bases and 6 bases, with 16 bases remaining between them.